The present T cell receptor beta chain was sequenced within a study of cytomegalovirus exposure and HLA in healthy donors. Findings and caveats of the study: The listing of roughly 160 TCR beta chains classed them as cytomegalovirus-associated. An ancestry cluster, one associated with Asian ancestry, reportedly showed fewer N-insertions than the roughly 670-donor mean in a later analysis.

Comments on this clone: Its antigen is not identified.

PCR used 60 Vbeta primers and 13 Jbeta primers. Generated by immunoSEQ multiplex PCR, the TCRdb table keeps only in-frame clones and is missing some. The sample contains fewer than 120,000 clones, just over 75% of which appear only once. With V trimmed by 5 bases and J by 5 bases, 6 bases remained unmatched. The CDR3 length is 16 residues. Germline CDR1 SGHVS, CDR2 FNYEAQ. The sequencing sample was made of PBMCs. The chain combines TRBV7-6 with TRBJ2-3; 14 bases fit TRBD2. This receptor was identified in a man in his thirties or forties in good health and CMV-seropositive. CDR3 sequence: CASSRRLAGGQDTQYF. In nucleotides, the CDR3 is TGTGCCAGCAGCCGACGACTAGCGGGGGGGCAAGATACGCAGTATTTT.